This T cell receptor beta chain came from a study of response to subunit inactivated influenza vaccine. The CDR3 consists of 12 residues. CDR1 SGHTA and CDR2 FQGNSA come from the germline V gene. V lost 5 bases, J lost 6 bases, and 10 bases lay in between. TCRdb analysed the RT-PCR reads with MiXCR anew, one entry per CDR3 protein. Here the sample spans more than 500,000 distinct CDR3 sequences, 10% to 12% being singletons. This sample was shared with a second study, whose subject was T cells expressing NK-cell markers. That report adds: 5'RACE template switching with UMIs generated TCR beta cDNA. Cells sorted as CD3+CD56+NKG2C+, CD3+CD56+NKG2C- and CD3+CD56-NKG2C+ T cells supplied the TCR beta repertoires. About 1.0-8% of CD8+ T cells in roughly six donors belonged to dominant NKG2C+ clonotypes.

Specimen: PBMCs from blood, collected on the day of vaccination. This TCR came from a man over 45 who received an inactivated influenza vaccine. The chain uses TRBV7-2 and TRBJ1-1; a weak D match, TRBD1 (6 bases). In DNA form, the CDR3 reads TGTGCCAGCAGCACAGGGAGGTCTGAAGCTTTCTTT. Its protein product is CASSTGRSEAFF.